A single sample is the source of the 32 T cell receptor beta chains below, sequenced in a study of blood T cell repertoires in COVID-19. Clones were read by immunoSEQ multiplex PCR, and TCRdb kept only the in-frame ones, dropping some. The sample has 390,000 or so clones, 85% to 90% seen once. Sequencing was performed on PBMCs or T cells enriched from blood (not recorded which). The source of these receptors is a woman between 45 and 65 years old who had recovered from COVID-19.

The chain couples TRBV7-9 to TRBJ2-1; 9 nucleotides match TRBD2. In germline, CDR1 is SEHNR, CDR2 FQNEAQ (reference sequence). The length of the CDR3 is 15 residues. The V and J ends lost 5 bases and 2 bases, in that order; junction bases with no gene match: 4. The DNA for the CDR3 is TGTGCCAGCAGCCCGCGGGGGGGGACCTACAATGAGCAGTTCTTC. Translating gives CASSPRGGTYNEQFF.

Comment on this clone: One end of the junction varies from germline; a read error may be responsible. This chain links TRBV7-7 with TRBJ2-1, with 13 positions matching TRBD2. Germline V gene data show CDR1 as SSHAT and CDR2 as FNYEAQ (reference sequence). The CDR3 is made up of 18 amino acids. CDR3 nucleotide sequence: TGTGCTAGCAGCAGACTAGCGGGGGGCGAAAGCTCCTACAATGAGCAGTTCTTC. Protein sequence: CASSRLAGGESSYNEQFF.

This clone was observed a single time. The chain carries TRBV29-1 and TRBJ1-2; TRBD1 matches at 7 bases. The J segment lost 4 bases and the V segment lost 4 bases, leaving 0 bases of the junction unmatched. The CDR3 loop spans 11 amino acids. Germline V gives CDR1 SQVTM, CDR2 ANQGSEA. The chain's CDR3 is CSVGTGYGYTF. The CDR3 DNA sequence: TGCAGCGTTGGGACAGGCTATGGCTACACCTTC. The entire variable domain, with the rest obtained from reference TRBV29-1 and TRBJ1-2, is as follows: SAVISQKPSRDICQRGTSLTIQCQVDSQVTMMFWYRQQPGQSLTLIATANQGSEATYESGFVIDKFPISRPNLTFSTLTVSNMSPEDSSIYLCSVGTGYGYTFGSGTRLTVV.

The chain couples TRBV29-1 to TRBJ2-1; D is unclear. CDR3 size: 12 residues. The ends were cut back, 7 bases at V and 7 bases at J, with 14 bases in the middle. Per the germline V gene, CDR1 is SQVTM and CDR2 is ANQGSEA. CDR3 region: CSASTVKNEQFF. The CDR3 nucleotides are TGCAGCGCCTCCACTGTAAAGAATGAGCAGTTCTTC.

V gene TRBV3-1 (or the pseudogene TRBV3-2) combines with J gene TRBJ1-5; 7 positions agree with TRBD1. V lost 2 bases, J lost 2 bases, and 6 bases stayed unmatched. Germline V CDR1 and CDR2: LGHDT, YNNKEL (reference sequence). The CDR3 is 16 residues long. CDR3 nucleotide sequence: TGTGCCAGCAGCCAAAACGAGGGGGCTGGCAATCAGCCCCAGCATTTT. Its translation is CASSQNEGAGNQPQHF.

V usage is TRBV7-3 and J usage is TRBJ2-2; 7 bases agree with TRBD2. Trimming cost V 6 bases and J 0 bases; bases outside gene matches: 7. CDR1 and CDR2 from the germline V gene are SGHTA and FQGTGA. This CDR3 is 16 amino acids long. The CDR3 loop reads CASRSSGASNTGELFF. The CDR3 DNA is TGTGCCAGCAGGTCAAGCGGGGCCTCGAACACCGGGGAGCTGTTTTTT.

In this sample, this clone turned up a few times. The chain couples TRBV28 to TRBJ1-2; D ambiguous. Germline V lookup: CDR1 MDHEN, CDR2 SYDVKM. The CDR3 has 14 residues. V lost 7 bases and J 5 bases, leaving 17 bases between the germline ends. Here the CDR3 DNA reads TGTGCCAGCATCCGGGGTGGCGCTGGTTATGGCTACACCTTC. Encoded protein: CASIRGGAGYGYTF.

The chain joins TRBV29-1 to TRBJ1-1, with 7 bases aligning to TRBD1. After removal of 8 bases from V and 2 bases from J, the junction contained 8 bases not matched to a gene. CDR1 and CDR2 (germline): SQVTM, ANQGSEA. The CDR3 has 13 amino acids. The CDR3: CSSRQGFNTEAFF. DNA for the CDR3: TGCAGCTCCCGACAGGGCTTCAACACTGAAGCTTTCTTT.

This clone has only one observation. This chain joins TRBV18 and TRBJ1-2, with D possibly being TRBD1 (5 bases). The V gene lost 1 base and the J gene lost 3 bases, with 9 bases spanning the gap. Germline CDR1 and CDR2: KGHSH and LQKENI. The CDR3 covers 14 residues. The CDR3 DNA sequence: TGTGCCAGCTCACCACGGGAACAGGACTATGGCTACACCTTC. This translates into CASSPREQDYGYTF. The full variable domain, completed using reference TRBV18 and TRBJ1-2, is NAGVMQNPRHLVRRRGQEARLRCSPMKGHSHVYWYRQLPEEGLKFMVYLQKENIIDESGMPKERFSAEFPKEGPSILRIQQVVRGDSAAYFCASSPREQDYGYTFGSGTRLTVV.

The J gene is TRBJ2-7, the V gene TRBV30; tentative D call: TRBD1 (6 bases). CDR1 is GTSNPN, CDR2 SVGIG, per germline (reference sequence). V dropped 2 bases and J dropped 5 bases, with 10 bases sitting between them. This CDR3 comprises 12 residues. CDR3 DNA sequence: TGTGCCTGGAGTTCAGGGGCCCACGAGCAGTACTTC. This encodes CAWSSGAHEQYF.

This clone was picked up one time. The V and J genes are TRBV5-1 and TRBJ2-1; 7 nucleotides align to TRBD1. The CDR3 is made up of 14 amino acids. Looked up from germline, CDR1 is SGHRS and CDR2 is YFSETQ. Losses at the gene ends were 4 bases for V and 8 bases for J; bases not matched to a gene: 9. The CDR3 nucleotides read TGCGCCAGCAGCCTGACACAGGGGTGGCATGAGCAGTTCTTC. Protein: CASSLTQGWHEQFF.

This clone was found many times. The chain combines TRBV12-2 with TRBJ2-3; TRBD1, the D gene given by the table, was not confirmed from the DNA. TRBV12-2 is flagged as a pseudogene. The length of the CDR3 is 19 residues. CDR3 nucleotides: TGTGCAAGTCGCCGCGCCCCGGACAGGGAATCATCAAGTGGAGATACGCAGTATTTT. This gives the protein CASRRAPDRESSSGDTQYF.

This clone has only a few counts. The rearrangement joins TRBV3-1 (or the pseudogene TRBV3-2) to TRBJ1-3, with D perhaps matching TRBD1 (6 bases). Trimming removed 4 bases from V and 0 bases from J, with 16 bases in between. This CDR3 region has 17 residues. Germline CDR1 LGHDT, CDR2 YNNKEL (reference sequence). The CDR3, as DNA: TGTGCCAGCAGCCGGGACAAACGATTAGGCTCTGGAAACACCATATATTTT. Protein product: CASSRDKRLGSGNTIYF.

The chain is built from TRBV6-5 and TRBJ1-5, with D possibly TRBD1 on 6 matching bases. This CDR3 region has 14 residues. CDR1 and CDR2 from the germline V gene are MNHEY and SVGAGI. Trimming removed 7 bases from V and 2 bases from J, with 12 bases in between. CDR3 DNA sequence: TGTGCCAGCACCACAGGGTGGGGCAATCAGCCCCAGCATTTT. As protein: CASTTGWGNQPQHF.

The chain employs TRBV24-1 and TRBJ2-2; TRBD1 matches at 10 bases. CDR1 KGHDR and CDR2 SFDVKD come from the germline V gene. This CDR3 has 16 residues. V dropped 4 bases and J dropped 5; count of bases not matched to a gene: 6. The CDR3 DNA follows: TGTGCCACCAGTGACCCCGGGACAGGGGAAACCGGGGAGCTGTTTTTT. It specifies CATSDPGTGETGELFF.

The J gene is TRBJ2-5, the V gene TRBV2; no clear D gene. The V gene's germline CDR1 is SNHLY and CDR2 FYNNEI. This CDR3 spans 16 amino acids. V lost 6 bases and J lost 1, with 18 bases in between. The CDR3 DNA follows: TGTGCCAGCAGACGAAGGCTCATGGGCCGCCAAGAGACCCAGTACTTC. It encodes CASRRRLMGRQETQYF.

V is TRBV28 and J is TRBJ1-5; D is ambiguous. CDR3 length: 15 residues. Trimming took off 1 base at V and 0 bases at J, with 7 bases between the two ends. Germline V gene lookup returns CDR1 MDHEN and CDR2 SYDVKM. CDR3 coding DNA: TGTGCCAGCAGTTTATTAGCACTTAGCAATCAGCCCCAGCATTTT. The encoded protein is CASSLLALSNQPQHF.

This sequence joins TRBV5-1 and TRBJ2-5; D is possibly TRBD1 (5 bases). CDR3 size: 12 residues. V lost 6 bases to trimming and J lost 2 bases, with 8 bases between them. CDR1 is SGHRS, CDR2 YFSETQ, per germline. As DNA, the CDR3 is TGCGCCAGCAAACAGGCACAAGAGACCCAGTACTTC. As protein: CASKQAQETQYF.

J is TRBJ1-1 and V is TRBV13; 8 nucleotides line up with TRBD1. CDR1 is PRHDT and CDR2 is FYEKMQ in the germline V gene (reference sequence). After removal of 5 bases from V and 1 base from J, the junction contained 15 bases not matched to a gene. This CDR3 comprises 18 residues. CDR3 region: CASSLTSPPGGRNTEAFF. CDR3 coding DNA: TGTGCCAGCAGCCTAACTAGTCCCCCAGGGGGCAGGAACACTGAAGCTTTCTTT.

The genes are TRBV27 and TRBJ2-1; no definite D call. The CDR3 covers 15 residues. V gave up 3 bases and J gave up 5 bases, with 14 bases separating them. CDR1 and CDR2 (germline): MNHEY, SMNVEV (reference sequence). This CDR3 reads CASSFGPNTHNEQFF. CDR3 nucleotide sequence: TGTGCCAGCAGTTTTGGGCCTAATACACACAATGAGCAGTTCTTC.

The chain joins TRBV3-1 (or the pseudogene TRBV3-2) to TRBJ2-4; 7 positions agree with TRBD1. With V trimmed by 0 bases and J by 9 bases, 8 bases remained unmatched. The germline gives CDR1 LGHDT, CDR2 YNNKEL (reference sequence). This CDR3 is 15 amino acids long. The CDR3 loop reads CASSQEGTGVTIQYF. The CDR3 nucleotides read TGTGCCAGCAGCCAAGAAGGCACAGGGGTTACCATTCAGTACTTC.

V usage is TRBV7-2 and J usage is TRBJ2-1, with TRBD1 identical over 8 bases. With V trimmed by 4 bases and J by 10 bases, 9 bases remained unmatched. The CDR3 length is 14 residues. In germline, CDR1 is SGHTA, CDR2 FQGNSA. The CDR3 coding sequence is TGTGCCAGCAGCTCATACAGGGGGTACGGCGAGCAGTTCTTC. This encodes CASSSYRGYGEQFF.

This clone was detected a few times. The chain carries TRBV7-2 and TRBJ1-3; a possible D gene is TRBD1 (6 bases). There are 15 residues in the CDR3. V lost 4 bases and J 1 base, leaving 11 bases between the germline ends. Germline assignment: CDR1 SGHTA and CDR2 FQGNSA. The CDR3, as DNA: TGTGCCAGCAGCTCGACAGGACCTTCTGGAAACACCATATATTTT. It codes for CASSSTGPSGNTIYF.

The V call is TRBV4-1, the J call TRBJ2-3; D is uncertain. The V end lost 0 bases, the J end lost 2 bases, and 12 bases lay between the germline ends. The CDR3 spans 16 residues. CDR1 is MGHRA and CDR2 is YSYEKL in the germline V gene. The CDR3 DNA follows: TGCGCCAGCAGCCAAGAGACTCGCCCCCACACAGATACGCAGTATTTT. It specifies CASSQETRPHTDTQYF.

On this clone: This sample includes further DNA sequences coding for the same CDR3. The rearrangement joins TRBV3-1 (or the pseudogene TRBV3-2) to TRBJ2-1; 8 bases agree with TRBD2. CDR1 and CDR2 from the germline V gene are LGHDT and YNNKEL (reference sequence). The junction had 4 bases not matched to a gene; V was cut back by 3 bases and J by 0 bases. This CDR3 contains 16 residues. For the CDR3, the DNA is TGTGCCAGCAGCCAGGCGGGGGGCCCCTCCTACAATGAGCAGTTCTTC. Residues: CASSQAGGPSYNEQFF.

The V and J genes are TRBV5-1 and TRBJ2-3; 8 bases map to TRBD2. CDR1 and CDR2 (germline): SGHRS, YFSETQ. With V trimmed by 4 bases and J by 2 bases, 9 bases remained unmatched. This CDR3 has 16 residues. In DNA form, the CDR3 reads TGCGCCAGCAGCCAAGGGACTAGACAACTCACAGATACGCAGTATTTT. Amino acid sequence: CASSQGTRQLTDTQYF.

The V gene is TRBV4-3, the J gene TRBJ2-7, with D perhaps matching TRBD2 (7 bases). The V end was cut by 5 bases, the J end by 4 bases, with 12 bases between. In germline, CDR1 is LGHNA, CDR2 YSLEER. The CDR3 is 13 residues long. The CDR3: CASSSRGGYEQYF. As DNA, the CDR3 is TGCGCCAGCAGCTCAAGGGGGGGATACGAGCAGTACTTC.

This chain connects TRBV7-2 to TRBJ2-7, with a tentative D call TRBD1 (6 bases). V was cut by 4 bases and J by 6 bases, with 13 bases left in between. The V gene's germline CDR1 is SGHTA and CDR2 FQGNSA. There are 13 residues in the CDR3. The CDR3 bases are TGTGCCAGCAGCTCGACAGGTTGGGGCGAGCAGTACTTC. Amino acid sequence: CASSSTGWGEQYF.

This clone came up once. The genes are TRBV5-1 and TRBJ2-2; TRBD1 is a possible D gene (6 bases). CDR3 size: 17 residues. The ends were cut back, 7 bases at V and 0 bases at J, with 19 bases in the middle. Per germline, CDR1 SGHRS and CDR2 YFSETQ. The CDR3 nucleotides read TGCGCCAGCGCAGCGACAGGTCGGGGTCCGAACACCGGGGAGCTGTTTTTT. It is translated as CASAATGRGPNTGELFF.

The table lists this clone with a few counts. This chain connects TRBV5-8 to TRBJ1-5; D call uncertain. V was shortened by 2 bases and J by 3 bases, with 6 bases between the two germline ends. The CDR3 sequence is 13 residues long. CDR1 and CDR2 from the germline V gene are SGHTS and YDEGEE. The CDR3 sequence: CASSFDFNQPQHF. DNA of the CDR3: TGTGCCAGCAGCTTCGACTTCAATCAGCCCCAGCATTTT.

The chain is built from TRBV29-1 and TRBJ1-1; no firm D call. This CDR3 spans 13 amino acids. CDR1 is SQVTM, CDR2 ANQGSEA, per germline. V was cut by 0 bases and J by 1 base, with 6 bases left in between. The CDR3: CSVEDPQNTEAFF. DNA for the CDR3: TGCAGCGTTGAAGATCCCCAGAACACTGAAGCTTTCTTT. The complete variable domain, with remaining parts taken from reference TRBV29-1 and TRBJ1-1, reads SAVISQKPSRDICQRGTSLTIQCQVDSQVTMMFWYRQQPGQSLTLIATANQGSEATYESGFVIDKFPISRPNLTFSTLTVSNMSPEDSSIYLCSVEDPQNTEAFFGQGTRLTVV.

This chain connects TRBV28 to TRBJ1-3; D is unresolved. With 1 base removed from V and 0 bases from J, the gap between germline ends came to 7 bases. From germline, CDR1 is MDHEN and CDR2 SYDVKM. The CDR3 has 15 amino acids. The CDR3 is CASSLSPGSGNTIYF. CDR3 coding DNA: TGTGCCAGCAGTTTATCCCCAGGCTCTGGAAACACCATATATTTT.